This TCR beta chain is drawn from a study of a mutant IDH1 vaccine in newly diagnosed glioma. Study-wide background: The sex distribution of treated patients was approximately 62% male and about 38% female, with a mean age of 40.4 years.

Clones were read by immunoSEQ multiplex PCR, and TCRdb kept only the in-frame ones, dropping some. The sample lists fewer than 45,000 clones; around 91% were seen once. The CDR3 covers 15 residues. Germline CDR1 reads SNHLY; CDR2 reads FYNNEI. The V and J ends lost 3 bases and 7 bases, in that order; junction bases with no gene match: 10. Documented time point: week 35, safety follow-up. Every vaccination contained 300 ug of the mutant IDH1 20-mer peptide and was paired with topical imiquimod. Within the sample, this clone is medium-sized (0.01 to 0.1%). Its antigen is as yet unknown. Here the sequenced sample was PBMCs, taken from a glioma patient whose treatment included an IDH1 peptide vaccine. The sequence was obtained from a man aged 40-55 years with glioma. The chain carries TRBV2 and TRBJ2-7; 9 positions agree with TRBD2. The CDR3 sequence is CASSDPGTSPREQYF. The CDR3 nucleotides read TGTGCCAGCAGTGACCCCGGGACTAGCCCAAGGGAGCAGTACTTC.